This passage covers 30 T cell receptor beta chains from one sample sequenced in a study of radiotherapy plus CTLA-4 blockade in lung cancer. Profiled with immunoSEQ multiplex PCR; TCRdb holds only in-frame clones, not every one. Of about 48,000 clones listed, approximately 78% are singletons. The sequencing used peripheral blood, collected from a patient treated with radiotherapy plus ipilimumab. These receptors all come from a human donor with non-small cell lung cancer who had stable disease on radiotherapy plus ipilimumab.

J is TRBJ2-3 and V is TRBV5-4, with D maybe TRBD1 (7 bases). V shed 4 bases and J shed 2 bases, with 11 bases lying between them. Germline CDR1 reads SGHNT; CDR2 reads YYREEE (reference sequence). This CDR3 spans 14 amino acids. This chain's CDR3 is CASSAGQYTDTQYF. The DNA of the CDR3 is TGTGCCAGCAGCGCGGGACAGTACACAGATACGCAGTATTTT.

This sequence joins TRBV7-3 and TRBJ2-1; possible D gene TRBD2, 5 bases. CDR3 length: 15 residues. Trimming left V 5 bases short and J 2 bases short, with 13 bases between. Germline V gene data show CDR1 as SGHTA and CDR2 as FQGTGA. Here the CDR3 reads CASSAWESPYNEQFF. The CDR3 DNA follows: TGTGCCAGCAGCGCCTGGGAGTCCCCCTACAATGAGCAGTTCTTC.

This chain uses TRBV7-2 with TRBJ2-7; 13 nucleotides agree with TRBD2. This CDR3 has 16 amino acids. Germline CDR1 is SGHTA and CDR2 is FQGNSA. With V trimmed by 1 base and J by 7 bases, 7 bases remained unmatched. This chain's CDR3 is CASSLGRTSGSREQYF. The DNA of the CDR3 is TGTGCCAGCAGCTTAGGGCGGACTAGCGGGAGCCGAGAGCAGTACTTC.

The CDR3 sequence: CASSIEDRGFDTQYF. In DNA form, the CDR3 reads TGTGCCAGTAGTATTGAGGACAGGGGATTTGATACGCAGTATTTT. V is TRBV19 and J is TRBJ2-3; 9 bases map to TRBD1. The CDR3 is made up of 15 amino acids. Germline trimming cut 3 bases from V and 6 bases from J; bases unmatched to any gene: 7. Germline V gene sequence: CDR1 LNHDA, CDR2 SQIVND (reference sequence).

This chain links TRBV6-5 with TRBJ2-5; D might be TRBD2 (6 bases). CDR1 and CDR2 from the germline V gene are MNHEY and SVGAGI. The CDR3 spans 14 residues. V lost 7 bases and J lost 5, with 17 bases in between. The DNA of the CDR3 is TGTGCCAGCACCCCCGCCGGCGGGATGGAGACCCAGTACTTC. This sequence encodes CASTPAGGMETQYF.

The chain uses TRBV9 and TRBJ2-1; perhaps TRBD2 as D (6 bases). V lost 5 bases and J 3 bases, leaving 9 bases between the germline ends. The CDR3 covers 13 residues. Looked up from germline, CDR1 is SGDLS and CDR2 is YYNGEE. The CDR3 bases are TGTGCCAGCAGTTCGGGGGACTACAATGAGCAGTTCTTC. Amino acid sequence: CASSSGDYNEQFF.

CDR3 nucleotides: TGTGCCAGCAGCTTAGCTCCACCGGGACAGGGCTCCTACAATGAGCAGTTCTTC. Protein sequence: CASSLAPPGQGSYNEQFF. The chain joins TRBV7-7 to TRBJ2-1; TRBD1 agrees at 9 bases. The CDR3 covers 18 residues. V trimming: 0 bases; J trimming: 0 bases; junction bases outside the gene matches: 6. Germline assignment: CDR1 SSHAT and CDR2 FNYEAQ (reference sequence).

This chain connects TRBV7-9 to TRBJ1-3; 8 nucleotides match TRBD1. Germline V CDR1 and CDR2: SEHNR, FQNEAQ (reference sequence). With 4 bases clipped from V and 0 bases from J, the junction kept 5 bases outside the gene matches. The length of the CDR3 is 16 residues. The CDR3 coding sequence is TGTGCCAGCAGCTCCCGGGACAGGACCTCTGGAAACACCATATATTTT. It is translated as CASSSRDRTSGNTIYF.

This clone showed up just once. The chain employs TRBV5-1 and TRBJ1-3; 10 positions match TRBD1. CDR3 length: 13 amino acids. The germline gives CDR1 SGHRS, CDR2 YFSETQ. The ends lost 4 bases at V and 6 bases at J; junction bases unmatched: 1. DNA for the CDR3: TGCGCCAGCAGCGGGACAGGGGAAAACACCATATATTTT. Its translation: CASSGTGENTIYF.

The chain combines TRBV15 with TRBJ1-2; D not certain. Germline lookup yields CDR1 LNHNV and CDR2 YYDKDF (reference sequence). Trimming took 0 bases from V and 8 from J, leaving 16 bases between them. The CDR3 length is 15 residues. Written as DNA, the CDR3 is TGTGCCACCAGCAGAGATTTAGGAGCGGAGGGCGGCTACACCTTC. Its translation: CATSRDLGAEGGYTF.

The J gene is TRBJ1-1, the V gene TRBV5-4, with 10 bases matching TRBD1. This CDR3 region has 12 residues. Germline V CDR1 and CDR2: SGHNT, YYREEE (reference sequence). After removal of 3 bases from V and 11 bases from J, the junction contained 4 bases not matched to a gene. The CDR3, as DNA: TGTGCCAGCAGCTCGCCGGACAGGGGGGCTTTCTTT. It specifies CASSSPDRGAFF.

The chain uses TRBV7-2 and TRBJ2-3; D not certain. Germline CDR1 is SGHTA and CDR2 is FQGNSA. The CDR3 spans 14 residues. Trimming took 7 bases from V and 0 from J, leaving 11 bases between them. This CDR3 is CASTRLLSTDTQYF. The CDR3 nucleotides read TGTGCCAGCACCCGACTGCTTAGCACAGATACGCAGTATTTT.

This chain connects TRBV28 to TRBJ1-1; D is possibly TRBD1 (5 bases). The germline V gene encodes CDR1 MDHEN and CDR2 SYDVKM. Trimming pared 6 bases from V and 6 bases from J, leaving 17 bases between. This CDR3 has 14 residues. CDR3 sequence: CASRLSGRGAEAFF. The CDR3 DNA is TGTGCCAGCAGGCTATCCGGGCGGGGGGCTGAAGCTTTCTTT. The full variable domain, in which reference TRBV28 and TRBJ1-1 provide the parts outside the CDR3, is DVKVTQSSRYLVKRTGEKVFLECVQDMDHENMFWYRQDPGLGLRLIYFSYDVKMKEKGDIPEGYSVSREKKERFSLILESASTNQTSMYLCASRLSGRGAEAFFGQGTRLTVV.

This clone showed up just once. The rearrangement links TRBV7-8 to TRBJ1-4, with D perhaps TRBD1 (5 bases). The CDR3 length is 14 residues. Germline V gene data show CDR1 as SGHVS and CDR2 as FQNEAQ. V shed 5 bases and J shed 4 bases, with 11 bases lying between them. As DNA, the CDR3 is TGTGCCAGCAGCACGACAGTGGGTAATGAAAAACTGTTTTTT. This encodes CASSTTVGNEKLFF.

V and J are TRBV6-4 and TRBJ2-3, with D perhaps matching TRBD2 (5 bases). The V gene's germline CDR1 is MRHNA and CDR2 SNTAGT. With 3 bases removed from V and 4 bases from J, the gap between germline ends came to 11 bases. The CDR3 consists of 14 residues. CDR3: CASSERGNADTQYF. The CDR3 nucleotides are TGTGCCAGCAGTGAACGGGGTAATGCAGATACGCAGTATTTT.

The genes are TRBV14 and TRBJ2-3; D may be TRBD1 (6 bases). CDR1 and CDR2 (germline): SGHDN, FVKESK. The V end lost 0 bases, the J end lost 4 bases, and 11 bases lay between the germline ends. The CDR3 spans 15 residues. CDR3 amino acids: CASSQDQGIADTQYF. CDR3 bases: TGTGCCAGCAGCCAAGATCAGGGGATCGCAGATACGCAGTATTTT.

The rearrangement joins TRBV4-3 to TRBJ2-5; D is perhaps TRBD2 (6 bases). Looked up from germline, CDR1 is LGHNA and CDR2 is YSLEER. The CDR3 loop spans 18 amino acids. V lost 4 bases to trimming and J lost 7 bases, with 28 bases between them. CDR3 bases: TGCGCCAGCAGCCTTAGACGAAGTGGGACTCCCCAACTGGGGACCCAGTACTTC. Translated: CASSLRRSGTPQLGTQYF.

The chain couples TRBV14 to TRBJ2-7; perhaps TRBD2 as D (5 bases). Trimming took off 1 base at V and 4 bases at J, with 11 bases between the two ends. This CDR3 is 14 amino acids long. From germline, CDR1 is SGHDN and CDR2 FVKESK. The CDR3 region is CASSQGGQGYEQYF. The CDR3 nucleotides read TGTGCCAGCAGCCAAGGAGGGCAAGGGTACGAGCAGTACTTC.

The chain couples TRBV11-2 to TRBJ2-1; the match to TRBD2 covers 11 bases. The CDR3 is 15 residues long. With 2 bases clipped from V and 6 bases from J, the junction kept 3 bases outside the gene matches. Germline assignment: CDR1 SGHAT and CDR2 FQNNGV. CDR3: CASSLKGLAVNEQFF. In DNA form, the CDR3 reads TGTGCCAGCAGCTTAAAGGGACTAGCGGTCAATGAGCAGTTCTTC.

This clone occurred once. CDR3 coding DNA: TGCGCCAGCAGCCTCTTTAGCGGGAGTGTCTCCGAGCAGTACTTC. The encoded protein is CASSLFSGSVSEQYF. The chain couples TRBV4-1 to TRBJ2-7; 9 nucleotides match TRBD2. There are 15 residues in the CDR3. Losses at the gene ends were 4 bases for V and 6 bases for J; bases not matched to a gene: 10. Germline CDR1 is MGHRA and CDR2 is YSYEKL.

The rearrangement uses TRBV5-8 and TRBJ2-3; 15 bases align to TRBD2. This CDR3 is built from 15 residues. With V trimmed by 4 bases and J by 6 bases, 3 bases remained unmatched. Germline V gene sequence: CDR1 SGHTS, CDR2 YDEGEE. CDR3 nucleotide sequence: TGTGCCAGCAGCCCCGGACTAGCGGGAGGGGATACGCAGTATTTT. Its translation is CASSPGLAGGDTQYF.

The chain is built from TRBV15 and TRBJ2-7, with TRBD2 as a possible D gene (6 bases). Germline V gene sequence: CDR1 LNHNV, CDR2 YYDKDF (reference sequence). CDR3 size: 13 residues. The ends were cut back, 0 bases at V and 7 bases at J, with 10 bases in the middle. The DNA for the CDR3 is TGTGCCACCAGCAGAGACCTCGCGGGGGAGCAGTACTTC. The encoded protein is CATSRDLAGEQYF.

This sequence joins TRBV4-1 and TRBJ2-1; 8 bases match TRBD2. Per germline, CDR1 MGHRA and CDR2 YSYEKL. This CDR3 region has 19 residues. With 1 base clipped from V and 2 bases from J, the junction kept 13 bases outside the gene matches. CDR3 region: CASSQVGTGGEGAYNEQFF. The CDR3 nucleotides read TGCGCCAGCAGCCAAGTGGGAACGGGAGGGGAAGGGGCCTACAATGAGCAGTTCTTC.

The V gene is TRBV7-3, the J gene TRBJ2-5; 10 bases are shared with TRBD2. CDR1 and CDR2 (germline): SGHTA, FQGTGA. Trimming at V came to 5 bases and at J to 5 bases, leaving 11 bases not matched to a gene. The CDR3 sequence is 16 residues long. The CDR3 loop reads CASSPSGRSSWETQYF. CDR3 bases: TGTGCCAGCAGCCCTAGCGGGAGATCTTCATGGGAGACCCAGTACTTC.

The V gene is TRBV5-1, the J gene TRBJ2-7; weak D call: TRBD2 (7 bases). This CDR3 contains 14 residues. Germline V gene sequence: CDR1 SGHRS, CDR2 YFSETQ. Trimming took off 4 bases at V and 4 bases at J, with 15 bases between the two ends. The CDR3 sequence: CASSLEGGLYEQYF. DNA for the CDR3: TGCGCCAGCAGCCTGGAGGGGGGGCTTTACGAGCAGTACTTC. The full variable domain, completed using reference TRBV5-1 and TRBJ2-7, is KAGVTQTPRYLIKTRGQQVTLSCSPISGHRSVSWYQQTPGQGLQFLFEYFSETQRNKGNFPGRFSGRQFSNSRSEMNVSTLELGDSALYLCASSLEGGLYEQYFGPGTRLTVT.

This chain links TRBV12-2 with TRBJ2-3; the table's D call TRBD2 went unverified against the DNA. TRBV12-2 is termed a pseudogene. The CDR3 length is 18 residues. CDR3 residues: CASRRGGLAGSSTDTQYF. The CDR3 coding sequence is TGTGCAAGTCGCCGCGGAGGACTAGCGGGGTCTAGCACAGATACGCAGTATTTT.

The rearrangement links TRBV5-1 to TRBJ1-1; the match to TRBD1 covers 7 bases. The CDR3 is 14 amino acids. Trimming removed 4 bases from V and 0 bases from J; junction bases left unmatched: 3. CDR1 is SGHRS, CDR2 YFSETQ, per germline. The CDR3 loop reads CASSGGQLNTEAFF. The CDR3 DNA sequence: TGCGCCAGCAGCGGGGGACAGTTGAACACTGAAGCTTTCTTT.

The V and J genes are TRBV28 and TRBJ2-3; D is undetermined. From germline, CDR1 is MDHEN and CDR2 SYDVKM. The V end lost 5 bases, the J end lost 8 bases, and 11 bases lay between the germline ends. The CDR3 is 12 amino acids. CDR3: CASSKEHVTQYF. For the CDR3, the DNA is TGTGCCAGCAGTAAGGAGCATGTTACGCAGTATTTT.

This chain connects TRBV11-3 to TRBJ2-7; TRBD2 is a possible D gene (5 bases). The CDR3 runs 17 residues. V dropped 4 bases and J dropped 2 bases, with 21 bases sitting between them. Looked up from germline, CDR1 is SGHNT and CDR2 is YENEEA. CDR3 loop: CASSSPSEAGQTYEQYF. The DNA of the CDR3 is TGTGCCAGCAGCTCCCCCTCGGAGGCAGGCCAGACCTACGAGCAGTACTTC.

The CDR3 DNA reads as TGTGCCAGTACTCCGGGACAGGCGTCCTACGAGCAGTACTTC. It encodes CASTPGQASYEQYF. The chain is built from TRBV19 and TRBJ2-7, with 8 nucleotides matching TRBD1. CDR1 is LNHDA and CDR2 is SQIVND in the germline V gene (reference sequence). The V segment lost 7 bases and the J segment 1 base; nucleotides outside the gene matches: 6. The CDR3 length is 14 residues.